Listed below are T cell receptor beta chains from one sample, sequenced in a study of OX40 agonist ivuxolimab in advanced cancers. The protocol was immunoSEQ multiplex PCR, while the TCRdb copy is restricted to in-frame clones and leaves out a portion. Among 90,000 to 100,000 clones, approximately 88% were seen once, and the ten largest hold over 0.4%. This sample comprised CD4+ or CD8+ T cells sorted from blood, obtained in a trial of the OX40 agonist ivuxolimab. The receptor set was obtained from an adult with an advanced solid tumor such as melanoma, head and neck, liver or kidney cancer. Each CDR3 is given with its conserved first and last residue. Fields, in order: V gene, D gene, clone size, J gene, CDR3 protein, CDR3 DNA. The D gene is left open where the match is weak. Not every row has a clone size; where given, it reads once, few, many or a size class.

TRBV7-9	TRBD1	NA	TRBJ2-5	CASSKGQGKETQYF	TGTGCCAGCAGCAAGGGACAGGGTAAGGAGACCCAGTACTTC
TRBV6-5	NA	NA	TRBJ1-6	CASSPRDGYNSPLHF	TGTGCCAGCAGTCCCCGGGACGGATATAATTCACCCCTCCACTTT
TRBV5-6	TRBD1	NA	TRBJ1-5	CASSPGQGARDQPQHF	TGTGCCAGCAGCCCGGGACAGGGGGCGAGGGATCAGCCCCAGCATTTT
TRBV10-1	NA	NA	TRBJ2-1	CASSVRGATNNKQFF	TGCGCCAGCAGTGTACGGGGGGCCACCAACAATAAGCAGTTCTTC
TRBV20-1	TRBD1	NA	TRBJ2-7	CSADRGGEQYF	TGCAGTGCTGACAGGGGCGGCGAGCAGTACTTC
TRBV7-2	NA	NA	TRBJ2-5	CASSLDGQETQYF	TGTGCCAGCAGCTTAGACGGGCAAGAGACCCAGTACTTC
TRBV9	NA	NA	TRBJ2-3	CASSPEVDTQYF	TGTGCCAGCAGCCCAGAAGTGGATACGCAGTATTTT
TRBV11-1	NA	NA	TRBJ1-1	CASSLAMNTEAFF	TGTGCCAGCAGCTTAGCTATGAACACTGAAGCTTTCTTT
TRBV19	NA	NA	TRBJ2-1	CASSRGFDYEQFF	TGTGCCAGTAGTAGAGGTTTTGACTATGAGCAGTTCTTC
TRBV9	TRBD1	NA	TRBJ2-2	CASSAQTGSDTGELFF	TGTGCCAGCAGCGCCCAGACAGGGTCGGACACCGGGGAGCTGTTTTTT
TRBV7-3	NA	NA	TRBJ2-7	CASSFEPEPPGEQYF	TGTGCCAGCAGCTTCGAACCGGAACCACCAGGCGAGCAGTACTTC
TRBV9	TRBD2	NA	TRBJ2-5	CASSATSGQETQYF	TGTGCCAGCAGCGCTACTAGCGGCCAAGAGACCCAGTACTTC
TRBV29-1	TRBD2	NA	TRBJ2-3	CSVVLAGGPDTQYF	TGCAGCGTGGTCCTAGCGGGGGGCCCTGATACGCAGTATTTT
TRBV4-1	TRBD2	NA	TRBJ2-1	CASSRPPAGASNEQFF	TGCGCCAGCAGCCGGCCCCCAGCGGGGGCGTCTAATGAGCAGTTCTTC
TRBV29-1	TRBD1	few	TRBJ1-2	CSVGLEAGGDGYTF	TGCAGCGTTGGGTTGGAAGCAGGGGGTGACGGCTACACCTTC
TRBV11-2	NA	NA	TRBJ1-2	CASSSTRGPDGYTF	TGTGCCAGCAGCTCCACGCGAGGGCCTGATGGCTACACCTTC
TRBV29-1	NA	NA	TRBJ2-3	CTITSQGADTQYF	TGCACCATTACTAGCCAAGGTGCAGATACGCAGTATTTT
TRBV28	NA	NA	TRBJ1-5	CASSLYRGYQPQHF	TGTGCCAGCAGTTTATACCGAGGCTATCAGCCCCAGCATTTT
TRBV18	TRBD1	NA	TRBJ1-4	CASRQGNEKLFF	TGTGCCAGCCGACAGGGAAATGAAAAACTGTTTTTT
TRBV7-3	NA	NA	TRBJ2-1	CASSLRVGPYNEQFF	TGTGCCAGCAGCCTTCGGGTTGGCCCTTACAATGAGCAGTTCTTC
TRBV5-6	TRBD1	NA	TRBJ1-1	CASSFLIGQGRTEAFF	TGTGCCAGCAGCTTCTTGATTGGACAGGGTCGTACTGAAGCTTTCTTT
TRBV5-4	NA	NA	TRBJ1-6	CASSLDGNSPLHF	TGTGCCAGCAGCTTGGACGGGAATTCACCCCTCCACTTT
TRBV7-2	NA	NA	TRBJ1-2	CASSPGIGYTF	TGTGCCAGCAGCCCGGGGATTGGCTACACCTTC
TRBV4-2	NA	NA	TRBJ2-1	CASTRKGLAKNNEQFF	TGTGCCAGCACCCGGAAGGGTCTAGCAAAAAACAATGAGCAGTTCTTC
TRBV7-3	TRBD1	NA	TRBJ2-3	CASSNDRADTQYF	TGTGCCAGCAGCAACGACAGGGCAGATACGCAGTATTTT
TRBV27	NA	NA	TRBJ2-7	CASSLRSDSSYEQYF	TGTGCCAGCAGTTTAAGATCCGACAGCTCCTACGAGCAGTACTTC
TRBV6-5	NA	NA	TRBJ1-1	CASSLVLMNTEAFF	TGTGCCAGCAGCCTAGTCCTTATGAACACTGAAGCTTTCTTT
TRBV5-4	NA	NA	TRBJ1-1	CASSLGGYMNTEAFF	TGTGCCAGCAGCCTAGGGGGATACATGAACACTGAAGCTTTCTTT
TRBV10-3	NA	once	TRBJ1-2	CAISESQGGEGYTF	TGTGCCATCAGTGAGTCCCAGGGAGGGGAAGGCTACACCTTC
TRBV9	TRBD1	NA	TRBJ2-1	CASSVGQGIPYNEQFF	TGTGCCAGCAGCGTAGGACAGGGGATTCCCTACAATGAGCAGTTCTTC
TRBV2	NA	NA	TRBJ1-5	CASRKDRGNQPQHF	TGTGCCAGCAGAAAGGACCGCGGCAATCAGCCCCAGCATTTT
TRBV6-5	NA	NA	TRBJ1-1	CASSSIDWGDTEAFF	TGTGCCAGCAGTTCAATCGATTGGGGGGACACTGAAGCTTTCTTT
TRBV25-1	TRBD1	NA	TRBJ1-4	CASSDRTGGIEKLFF	TGTGCCAGCAGTGATAGGACAGGTGGGATTGAAAAACTGTTTTTT
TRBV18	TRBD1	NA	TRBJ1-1	CASSPEGQGETEAFF	TGTGCCAGCTCACCAGAAGGACAGGGGGAGACTGAAGCTTTCTTT
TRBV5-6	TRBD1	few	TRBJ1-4	CASSGQGAATNEKLFF	TGTGCCAGCAGCGGACAGGGGGCTGCAACTAATGAAAAACTGTTTTTT
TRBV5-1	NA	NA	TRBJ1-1	CASSLSGRVEAFF	TGCGCCAGCAGCTTAAGTGGGAGGGTCGAAGCTTTCTTT
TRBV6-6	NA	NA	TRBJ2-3	CASSYSPDTQYF	TGTGCCAGCAGTTACTCCCCAGATACGCAGTATTTT
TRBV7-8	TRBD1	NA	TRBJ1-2	CASSPIPSQGAGGYTF	TGTGCCAGCAGCCCTATCCCCTCTCAGGGGGCGGGCGGCTACACCTTC
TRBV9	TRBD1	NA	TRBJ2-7	CASSGWGQGPTYEQYF	TGTGCCAGCAGCGGATGGGGACAGGGTCCCACCTACGAGCAGTACTTC
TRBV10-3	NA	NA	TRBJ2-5	CAISEGDGKETQYF	TGTGCCATCAGTGAGGGAGACGGGAAGGAGACCCAGTACTTC
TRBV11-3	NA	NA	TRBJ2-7	CASSSNRYPYEQYF	TGTGCCAGCAGCTCCAACAGGTACCCCTACGAGCAGTACTTC
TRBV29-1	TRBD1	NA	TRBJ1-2	CSVEGTAGGTIYGYTF	TGCAGCGTTGAAGGTACGGCAGGGGGTACGATCTATGGCTACACCTTC
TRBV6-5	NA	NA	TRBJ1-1	CASSYSWTAGTGAFF	TGTGCCAGCAGTTACTCGTGGACCGCGGGGACGGGAGCTTTCTTT
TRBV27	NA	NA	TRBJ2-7	CASRTVYGEQYF	TGTGCCAGCAGGACAGTTTACGGCGAGCAGTACTTC
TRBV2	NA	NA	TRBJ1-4	CASSEYRPDSRF	TGTGCCAGCAGTGAATATCGCCCGGACAGCCGATTT
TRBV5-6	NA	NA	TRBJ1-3	CASSSIGVLSGNTIYF	TGTGCCAGCAGCTCAATCGGGGTCCTCTCTGGAAACACCATATATTTT
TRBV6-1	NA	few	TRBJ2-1	CASSEKGNEQFF	TGTGCCAGCAGTGAAAAGGGGAATGAGCAGTTCTTC
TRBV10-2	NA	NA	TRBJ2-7	CASRGGTAAYEQYF	TGCGCCAGCAGGGGTGGGACGGCCGCCTACGAGCAGTACTTC
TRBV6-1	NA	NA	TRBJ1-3	CASSENVYSGNTIYF	TGTGCCAGCAGTGAAAACGTCTACTCTGGAAACACCATATATTTT
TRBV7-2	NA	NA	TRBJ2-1	CASSLRSAGNEQFF	TGTGCCAGCAGCTTAAGATCGGCAGGCAATGAGCAGTTCTTC
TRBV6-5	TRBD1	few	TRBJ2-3	CASSRQGASTDTQYF	TGTGCCAGCAGTCGGCAGGGGGCTAGCACAGATACGCAGTATTTT
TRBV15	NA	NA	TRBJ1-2	CATSREEGRGYTF	TGTGCCACCAGCAGAGAGGAGGGTCGAGGCTACACCTTC